This T cell receptor beta chain was sequenced for a study of blood T cell repertoires in COVID-19 (dated by TCRdb to the early 2020s). Concerning the study at large: Samples covering the acute and convalescent phases of COVID-19 were provided by collaborators in the United States, Italy and Spain. A de-identified subject ID, COVID-19 status, age in years and sex were almost always included in the sample metadata. The dataset comprised deeply sampled blood TCRbeta repertoires from subjects exposed to, actively infected with, or recovered from COVID-19. Where available, HLA class I and class II types were obtained from metadata supplied by the sample provider rather than from assay-based typing. The repertoires were made available in a free public database intended to serve as a resource for research on the immune response to SARS-CoV-2. The samples were drawn from two sources: the first 160 participants of the ongoing ImmuneRACE study, and about 1,300 subjects contributed by 6 global collaborators. The material from the prospective study consisted of cDNA or gDNA derived from T cells, B-cell-depleted T cells, or PBMCs.

Whole blood was collected in K2EDTA tubes by collaborating institutions according to the institutions' own protocols. Collaborator samples were shipped for TCRbeta analysis as frozen whole blood, isolated PBMCs, or DNA extracted from either sample type. TCRbeta CDR3 regions were amplified from genomic DNA using the immunoSEQ Assay, a bias-controlled multiplex PCR. The original methods were these. The number of nucleated cells in each sample was estimated from the amplification of reference gene primers within the assay. To quantify the absolute abundance of each unique TCRbeta CDR3 rearrangement, sequence reads were collapsed and filtered. For each sample, productive Simpson clonality was calculated by taking the square root of Simpson's diversity index across productive rearrangements. What TCRdb holds here is the immuneACCESS table cut down to in-frame rearrangements. Part of the clones is not present; checked against another copy, under half of the missing clones reflect an unresolved V gene, and the others are unexplained. V, J and clone size derive from that table, while D and trimming were established from the DNA sequence. The sample table holds tens of thousands of clones, of which roughly 85% were seen once. 2.5% to 3% of the sample is taken by the ten largest.

Note on this clone: No antigen is known for it. No qualities accompany the bases; no much larger clone lies one base away.

From the germline V gene, CDR1 is SGHTA and CDR2 is FQGNSA. V is cut back by 2 bases and J by 5 bases, with 5 bases in the junction unmatched. Including the terminal cysteine and phenylalanine, the CDR3 comprises 16 residues. The kept DNA is CDR3 alone, 48 bases in frame from the first base. Results and caveats for the whole study, not just this receptor: The quantity of clinical and demographic metadata differed by source and by participant and was supplied without curation.

The chain joins TRBV7-2 to TRBJ2-3, with 12 bases matching TRBD2. Sequencing was done on a sample of peripheral blood. The source is a man aged 80 or over with acute or convalescent COVID-19. The CDR3 in this case is CASSLRLAGAGDTQYF. The DNA sequence is given as TGTGCCAGCAGCTTAAGACTAGCGGGAGCCGGAGATACGCAGTATTTT.